These 3 T cell receptor beta chains came from one sample sequenced in a study of cytomegalovirus exposure and HLA in healthy donors. 60 Vbeta and 13 Jbeta primers were used in PCR. Generated by immunoSEQ multiplex PCR, the TCRdb table keeps only in-frame clones and is missing some. The sample includes some 180,000 clones, 81% of them seen just once. The specimen was PBMCs. All receptors come from a man aged 35 to 55 in good health and CMV-seropositive.

This clone occurred a few times. This chain joins TRBV7-3 and TRBJ2-2; 8 bases line up with TRBD2. The germline CDR1 and CDR2 sequences are SGHTA and FQGTGA. V trimming: 6 bases; J trimming: 0 bases; junction bases outside the gene matches: 3. The CDR3 runs 15 residues. The CDR3 DNA reads as TGTGCCAGCAGGAAGACTAGCGCGAACACCGGGGAGCTGTTTTTT. Amino acids: CASRKTSANTGELFF.

The chain joins TRBV6-6 to TRBJ2-5; 8 bases match TRBD2. The J segment lost 5 bases and the V segment lost 10 bases, leaving 12 bases of the junction unmatched. Looked up from germline, CDR1 is MNHNY and CDR2 is SVGAGI (reference sequence). The CDR3 spans 14 residues. The CDR3 spells CATRRGGAGETQYF. The CDR3 DNA follows: TGTGCCACCCGTCGGGGGGGGGCAGGGGAGACCCAGTACTTC.

Details on this clone: Sequence at one end of the junction differs from germline and may be a read error. For the CDR3, the DNA is TGTTCCAGCAGCCTCCGGTCCTACGAGCAGTACTTC. Amino acid sequence: CSSSLRSYEQYF. This chain links TRBV7-9 with TRBJ2-7; D not certain. The CDR3 spans 12 residues. Germline CDR1 SEHNR, CDR2 FQNEAQ (reference sequence). Based on the CDR3 plus reference TRBV7-9 and TRBJ2-7, the full variable domain is DTGVSQNPRHKITKRGQNVTFRCDPISEHNRLYWYRQTLGQGPEFLTYFQNEAQLEKSRLLSDRFSAERPKGSFSTLEIQRTEQGDSAMYLCSSSLRSYEQYFGPGTRLTVT.